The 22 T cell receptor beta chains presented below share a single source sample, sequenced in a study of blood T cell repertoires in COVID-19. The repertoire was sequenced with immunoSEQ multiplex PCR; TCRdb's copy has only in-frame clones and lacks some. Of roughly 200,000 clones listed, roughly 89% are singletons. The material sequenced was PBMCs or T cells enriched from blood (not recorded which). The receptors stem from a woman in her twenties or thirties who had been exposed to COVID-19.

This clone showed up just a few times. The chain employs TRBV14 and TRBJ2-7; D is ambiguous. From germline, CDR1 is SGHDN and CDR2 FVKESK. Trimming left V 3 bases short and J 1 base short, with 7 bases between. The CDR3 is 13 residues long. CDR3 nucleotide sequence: TGTGCCAGCAGCCAGCACAGTTCCTACGAGCAGTACTTC. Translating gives CASSQHSSYEQYF.

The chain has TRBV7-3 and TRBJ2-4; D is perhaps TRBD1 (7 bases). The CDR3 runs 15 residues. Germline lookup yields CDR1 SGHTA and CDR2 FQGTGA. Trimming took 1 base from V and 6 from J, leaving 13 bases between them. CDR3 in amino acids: CASSLRGQGGNIQYF. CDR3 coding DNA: TGTGCCAGCAGCTTAAGAGGCCAGGGGGGAAACATTCAGTACTTC.

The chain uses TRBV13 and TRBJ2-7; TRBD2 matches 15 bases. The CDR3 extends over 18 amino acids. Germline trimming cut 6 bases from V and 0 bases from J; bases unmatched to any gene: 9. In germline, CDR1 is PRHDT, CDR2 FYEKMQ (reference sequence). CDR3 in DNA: TGTGCCAGCAGTTCGTCGGGACTAGCGGGGGGTAACTCCTACGAGCAGTACTTC. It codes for CASSSSGLAGGNSYEQYF.

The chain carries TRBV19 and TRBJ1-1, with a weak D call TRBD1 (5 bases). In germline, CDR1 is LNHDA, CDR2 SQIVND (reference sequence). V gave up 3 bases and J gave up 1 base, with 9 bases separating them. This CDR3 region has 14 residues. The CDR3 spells CASSMGGRNTEAFF. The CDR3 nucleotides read TGTGCCAGTAGTATGGGGGGGAGGAACACTGAAGCTTTCTTT.

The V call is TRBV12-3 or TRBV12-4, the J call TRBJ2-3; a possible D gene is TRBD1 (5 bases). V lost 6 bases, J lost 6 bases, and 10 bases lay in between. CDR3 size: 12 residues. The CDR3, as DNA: TGTGCCAGCAGCACAGGACGGGATACGCAGTATTTT. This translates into CASSTGRDTQYF.

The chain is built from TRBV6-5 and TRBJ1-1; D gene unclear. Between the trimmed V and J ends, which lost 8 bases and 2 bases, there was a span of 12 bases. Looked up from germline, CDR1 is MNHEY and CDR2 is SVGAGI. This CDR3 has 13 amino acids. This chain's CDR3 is CASAGSFNTEAFF. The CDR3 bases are TGTGCCAGCGCGGGATCCTTCAACACTGAAGCTTTCTTT.

This chain's CDR3 is CASSLPRDRGIITDTQYF. CDR3 bases: TGTGCCAGCAGCTTACCCCGGGACAGGGGGATCATCACAGATACGCAGTATTTT. The chain links TRBV7-2 to TRBJ2-3; 11 nucleotides agree with TRBD1. The J segment lost 2 bases and the V segment lost 2 bases, leaving 9 bases of the junction unmatched. Germline V lookup: CDR1 SGHTA, CDR2 FQGNSA. CDR3 length: 18 amino acids.

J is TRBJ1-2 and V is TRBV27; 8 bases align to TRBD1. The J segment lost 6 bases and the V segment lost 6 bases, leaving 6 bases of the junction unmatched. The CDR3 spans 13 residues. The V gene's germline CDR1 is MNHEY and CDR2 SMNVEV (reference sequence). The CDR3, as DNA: TGTGCCAGCAGACTGACAGGGGATAATGGCTACACCTTC. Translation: CASRLTGDNGYTF.

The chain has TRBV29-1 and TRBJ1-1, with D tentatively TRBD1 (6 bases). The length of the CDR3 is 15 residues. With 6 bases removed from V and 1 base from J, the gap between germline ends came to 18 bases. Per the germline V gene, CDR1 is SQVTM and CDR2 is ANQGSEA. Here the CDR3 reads CSVGYQGKRNTEAFF. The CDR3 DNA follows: TGCAGCGTAGGATATCAGGGGAAGAGGAACACTGAAGCTTTCTTT. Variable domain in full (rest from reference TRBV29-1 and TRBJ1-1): SAVISQKPSRDICQRGTSLTIQCQVDSQVTMMFWYRQQPGQSLTLIATANQGSEATYESGFVIDKFPISRPNLTFSTLTVSNMSPEDSSIYLCSVGYQGKRNTEAFFGQGTRLTVV.

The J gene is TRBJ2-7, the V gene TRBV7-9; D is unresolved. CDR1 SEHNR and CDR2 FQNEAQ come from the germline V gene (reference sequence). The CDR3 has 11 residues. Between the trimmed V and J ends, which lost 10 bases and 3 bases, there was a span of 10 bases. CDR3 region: CATTANYEQYF. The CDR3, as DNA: TGTGCCACCACCGCGAACTACGAGCAGTACTTC.

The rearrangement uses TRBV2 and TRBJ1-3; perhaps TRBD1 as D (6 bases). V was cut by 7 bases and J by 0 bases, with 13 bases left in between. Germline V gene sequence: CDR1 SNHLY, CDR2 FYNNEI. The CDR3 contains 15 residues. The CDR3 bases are TGTGCCAGCACGGGGGGCACTGACTCTGGAAACACCATATATTTT. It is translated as CASTGGTDSGNTIYF.

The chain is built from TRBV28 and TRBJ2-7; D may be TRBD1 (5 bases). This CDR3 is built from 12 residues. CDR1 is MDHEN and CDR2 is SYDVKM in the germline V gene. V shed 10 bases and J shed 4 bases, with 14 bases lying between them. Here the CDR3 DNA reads TGTGCCACCCAGGGAATTGGGTACGAGCAGTACTTC. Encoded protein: CATQGIGYEQYF.

CDR3 in DNA: TGTGCCAGCAGCTTTCGGGACTTTAACTATGGCTACACCTTC. Translating it yields CASSFRDFNYGYTF. The genes are TRBV7-8 and TRBJ1-2; TRBD1 might be the D (5 bases). The CDR3 sequence is 14 residues long. The V gene's germline CDR1 is SGHVS and CDR2 FQNEAQ. Deletions cut 3 bases from V and 1 base from J, with 9 bases between.

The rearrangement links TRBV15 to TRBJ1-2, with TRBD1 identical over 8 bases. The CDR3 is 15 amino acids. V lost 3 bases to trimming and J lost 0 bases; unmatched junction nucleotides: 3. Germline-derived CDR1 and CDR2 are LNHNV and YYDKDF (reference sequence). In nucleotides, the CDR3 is TGTGCCACCAGCAGGGACAGGGCAGCTAACTATGGCTACACCTTC. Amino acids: CATSRDRAANYGYTF.

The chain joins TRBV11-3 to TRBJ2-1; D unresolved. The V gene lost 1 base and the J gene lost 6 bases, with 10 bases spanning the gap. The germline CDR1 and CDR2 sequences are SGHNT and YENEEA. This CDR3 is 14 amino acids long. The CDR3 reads CASSLAPRPNEQFF. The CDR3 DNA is TGTGCCAGCAGCTTAGCACCCAGGCCCAATGAGCAGTTCTTC. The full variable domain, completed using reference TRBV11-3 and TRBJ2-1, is EAGVVQSPRYKIIEKKQPVAFWCNPISGHNTLYWYLQNLGQGPELLIRYENEEAVDDSQLPKDRFSAERLKGVDSTLKIQPAELGDSAVYLCASSLAPRPNEQFFGPGTRLTVL.

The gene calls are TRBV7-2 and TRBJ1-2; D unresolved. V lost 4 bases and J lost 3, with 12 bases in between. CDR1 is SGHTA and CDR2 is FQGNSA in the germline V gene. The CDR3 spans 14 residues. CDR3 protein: CASSSAREHYGYTF. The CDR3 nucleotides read TGTGCCAGCAGCTCAGCCCGGGAACACTATGGCTACACCTTC.

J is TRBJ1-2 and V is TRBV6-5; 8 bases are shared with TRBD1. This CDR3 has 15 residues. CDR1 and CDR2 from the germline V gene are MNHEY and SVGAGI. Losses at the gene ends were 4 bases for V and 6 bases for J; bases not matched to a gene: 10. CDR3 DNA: TGTGCCAGCAGTTGGACAGGGAGGGTGTGGGATGGCTACACCTTC. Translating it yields CASSWTGRVWDGYTF.

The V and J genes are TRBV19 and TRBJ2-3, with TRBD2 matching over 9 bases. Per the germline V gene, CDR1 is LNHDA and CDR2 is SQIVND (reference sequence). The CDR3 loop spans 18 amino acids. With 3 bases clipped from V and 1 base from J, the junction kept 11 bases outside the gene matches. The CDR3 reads CASSIPRGGSIGTDTQYF. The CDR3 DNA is TGTGCCAGTAGTATCCCGCGGGGGGGCTCTATAGGCACAGATACGCAGTATTTT.

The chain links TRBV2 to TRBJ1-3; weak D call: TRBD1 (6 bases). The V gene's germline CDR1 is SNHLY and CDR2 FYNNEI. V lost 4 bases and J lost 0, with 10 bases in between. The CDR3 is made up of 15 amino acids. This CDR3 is CASSGQVASGNTIYF. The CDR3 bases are TGTGCCAGCAGTGGACAGGTCGCCTCTGGAAACACCATATATTTT.

The CDR3 nucleotides read TGTGCCAGCAGCTTAGATGCGCCAGGGCTTACCTACGAGCAGTACTTC. Amino acid sequence: CASSLDAPGLTYEQYF. This rearrangement joins TRBV7-3 to TRBJ2-7; TRBD1 might be the D (5 bases). The CDR3 totals 16 residues. Trimming pared 2 bases from V and 2 bases from J, leaving 16 bases between. Germline V gene data show CDR1 as SGHTA and CDR2 as FQGTGA.

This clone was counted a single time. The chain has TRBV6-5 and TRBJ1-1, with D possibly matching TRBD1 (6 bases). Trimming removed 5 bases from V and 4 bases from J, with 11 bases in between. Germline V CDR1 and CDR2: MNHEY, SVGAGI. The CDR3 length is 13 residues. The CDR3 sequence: CASSPQGITEAFF. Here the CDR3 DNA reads TGTGCCAGCAGTCCCCAGGGGATCACTGAAGCTTTCTTT.

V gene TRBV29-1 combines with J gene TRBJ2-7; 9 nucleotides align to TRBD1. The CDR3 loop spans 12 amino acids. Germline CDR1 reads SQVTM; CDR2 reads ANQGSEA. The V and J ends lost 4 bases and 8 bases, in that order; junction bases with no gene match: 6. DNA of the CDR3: TGCAGCGTTGCAACGGGACAGGGAAAGCAGTACTTC. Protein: CSVATGQGKQYF.